This T cell receptor (beta chain) was retrieved from a study of PD-L1 blockade in urothelial cancer. Turning to the study itself: Analyzed time points were 3 weeks (second dose) and 6 weeks after therapy began. Median blood clonality was roughly 0.072, with tens of thousands of unique TCRs. Study-wide findings and caveats: Those with durable benefit had larger increases in tumor-associated blood clones at 3 weeks.

Note on this clone: The antigen is unknown.

Germline loops: CDR1 MDHEN, CDR2 SYDVKM. V was trimmed by 6 bases and J by 10 bases, leaving 12 bases between them. The CDR3 contains 12 residues. Enrolled patients showed locally advanced or metastatic urothelial carcinoma. Assay used: immunoSEQ multiplex PCR; TCRdb lists only in-frame clones, some missing. The profile covers some 35,000 clones, with over 75% appearing a single time and around 7.7% taken by the ten largest. Sequences were derived from PBMCs, sampled around atezolizumab (anti-PD-L1) treatment. The chain recombines TRBV28 with TRBJ1-4; D is uncertain. The sequence was obtained from a man aged 70 or older with urothelial cancer. The CDR3 DNA sequence: TGTGCCAGCAGCCGTGACCCGGGAAAACTGTTTTTT. This encodes CASSRDPGKLFF.